This T cell receptor (beta chain) was profiled in a study of PD-L1 blockade in urothelial cancer. Study observations and caveats: Durable benefit accompanied greater 3-week expansion of tumor-associated blood clones.

As concerns this clone: Its matching antigen is unknown.

Templates that were synthetic TCR analogs were spiked into each PCR. Clones were read by immunoSEQ multiplex PCR, and TCRdb kept only the in-frame ones, dropping some. Here the sample spans more than 95,000 clones, approximately 90% being singletons. Trimming removed 0 bases from V and 7 bases from J; junction bases left unmatched: 15. The CDR3 is 18 residues long. Germline CDR1 and CDR2: SGHTA and FQGNSA. Time point of the sample: peripheral blood 6 weeks after treatment start. The rearrangement joins TRBV7-2 to TRBJ2-5; 9 bases map to TRBD2. The sequence came from a man in his 60s with urothelial cancer. The sample consisted of PBMCs, taken around atezolizumab (anti-PD-L1) treatment. The CDR3 region is CASSLALGGGGGHGTQYF. DNA of the CDR3: TGTGCCAGCAGCTTAGCGCTAGGTGGCGGGGGGGGGCATGGGACCCAGTACTTC.